This T cell receptor beta chain was recovered during a study of breast tumors, draining lymph nodes, adjacent tissues. Study results and caveats: Luminal-like breast cancer showed significantly greater tumor-nontumor repertoire similarity than basal-like breast cancer did. Data only fit, rather than demonstrated, lymph node origin of most tumor T cells.

Samples came from axillary lymph nodes draining the breast cancer. MiXCR, applied by TCRdb to the multiplex PCR reads, yields one record per CDR3 protein. This sample carries around 190,000 distinct CDR3 sequences, 30% to 35% of them seen once, and the ten largest clones take roughly 4.5%. This clonotype was seen many times. Its antigen remains unidentified. Sequencing used axillary lymph node tissue. The clonotype comes from a female donor with breast cancer. Some clones in this sample may be carry-over from other donors' samples.

The CDR3 DNA reads TGTGCCAGTAGTATCGACCCTAGCGGTAGCACAGATACGCAGTATTTT. It yields the protein CASSIDPSGSTDTQYF. The chain has TRBV19 and TRBJ2-3; 7 nucleotides match TRBD2. Germline-derived CDR1 and CDR2 are LNHDA and SQIVND (reference sequence). The CDR3 runs 16 residues. The J segment lost 0 bases and the V segment lost 3 bases, leaving 6 bases of the junction unmatched.